This TCR beta chain derives from a study of regulatory T cells in long-lasting Graves disease. The CDR3 is 15 residues long. The V gene lost 7 bases and the J gene lost 3 bases, with 18 bases spanning the gap. The germline CDR1 and CDR2 sequences are MNHNS and SASEGT. Time point: persistent/refractory GD, antithyroid drugs over 5 years with positive TRAb. Extracted RNA from PBMCs served as the source of the TCR library. Notes on this clonotype: Its antigen is not identified.

According to the study, TCR beta libraries were built with iRepertoire HTBI primers and CDR3-region Arm-PCR. Using its own MiXCR run on the multiplex PCR reads, TCRdb lists one record per CDR3 protein. The table includes about 450,000 distinct CDR3 sequences, 23% detected once. Study results and limitations: Accuracy may have been reduced by the small sample size. Graves' patients with persistent disease showed TCR diversity lower than patients newly diagnosed.

The V and J genes are TRBV6-1 and TRBJ1-2; D gene unclear. Sample: peripheral blood mononuclear cells (PBMCs), taken when the disease was refractory, from a patient treated with antithyroid drugs. The source is a female donor with Graves disease. CDR3 in DNA: TGTGCCAGCACCGACGGACCCTTTCCTTACTATGGCTACACCTTC. Its translation: CASTDGPFPYYGYTF.